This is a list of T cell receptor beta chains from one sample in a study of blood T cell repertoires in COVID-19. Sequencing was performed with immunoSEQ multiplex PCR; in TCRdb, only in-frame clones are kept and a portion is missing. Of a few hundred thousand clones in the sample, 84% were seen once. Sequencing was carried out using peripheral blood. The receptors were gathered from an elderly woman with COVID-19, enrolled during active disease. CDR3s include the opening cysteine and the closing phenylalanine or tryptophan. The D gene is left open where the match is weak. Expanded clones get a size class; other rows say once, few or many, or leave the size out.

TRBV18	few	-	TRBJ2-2	CASSPRLVDTGELFF	TGTGCCAGCTCACCACGGCTAGTGGACACCGGGGAGCTGTTTTTT
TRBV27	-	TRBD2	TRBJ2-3	CASSFRWGGRADTQYF	TGTGCCAGCAGTTTCCGATGGGGAGGGCGGGCAGATACGCAGTATTTT
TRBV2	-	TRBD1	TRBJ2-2	CASNGQGWTGELFF	TGTGCCAGCAACGGACAGGGGTGGACCGGGGAGCTGTTTTTT
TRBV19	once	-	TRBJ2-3	CASSTLGQSTDTQYF	TGTGCCAGTAGTACGCTCGGACAGAGCACAGATACGCAGTATTTT
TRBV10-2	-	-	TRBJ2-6	CASSERGTGANVLTF	TGCGCCAGCAGTGAGAGAGGGACTGGGGCCAACGTCCTGACTTTC
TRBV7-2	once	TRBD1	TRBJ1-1	CASSPGGTEAFF	TGTGCCAGCAGCCCAGGGGGCACTGAAGCTTTCTTT
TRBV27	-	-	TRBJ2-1	CASSLSQVSNEQFF	TGTGCCAGCAGTCTTTCACAGGTTTCCAATGAGCAGTTCTTC
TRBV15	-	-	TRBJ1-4	CATNRDTNYNEKLFF	TGTGCCACCAACCGGGACACTAACTATAATGAAAAACTGTTTTTT
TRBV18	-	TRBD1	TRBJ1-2	CASSPIGQGGFDYGYTF	TGTGCCAGCTCACCCATTGGACAGGGAGGTTTTGACTATGGCTACACCTTC
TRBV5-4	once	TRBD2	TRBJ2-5	CASSLGLAGGETQYF	TGTGCCAGCAGCTTGGGACTAGCGGGGGGGGAGACCCAGTACTTC
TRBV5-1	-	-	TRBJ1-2	CASSSGQGFVSGTF	TGCGCCAGCAGCTCAGGGCAGGGGTTTGTGTCGGGCACCTTC
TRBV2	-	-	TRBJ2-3	CASSAGIGTDTQYF	TGTGCCAGCAGTGCAGGGATCGGCACAGATACGCAGTATTTT
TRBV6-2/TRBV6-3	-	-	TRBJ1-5	CASSSQGNNQPQHF	TGTGCCAGCAGTTCCCAGGGAAACAATCAGCCCCAGCATTTT
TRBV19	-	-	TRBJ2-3	CASRARDTWTTDTQYF	TGTGCCAGTAGGGCCCGGGACACTTGGACAACAGATACGCAGTATTTT
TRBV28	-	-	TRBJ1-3	CASTNKQGPGYF	TGTGCCAGCACCAACAAACAGGGTCCGGGATATTTT
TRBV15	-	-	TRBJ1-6	CATSRDLTENNSPLHF	TGTGCCACCAGCAGAGATCTGACAGAGAATAATTCACCCCTCCACTTT
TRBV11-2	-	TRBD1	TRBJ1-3	CASSLGTVNTIYF	TGTGCCAGCAGCCTTGGGACAGTGAACACCATATATTTT
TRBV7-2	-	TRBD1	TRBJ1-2	CASSTGQGAGGYTF	TGTGCCAGCAGCACCGGACAGGGGGCAGGTGGCTACACCTTC
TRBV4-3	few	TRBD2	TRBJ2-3	CASSQGGLSGGASDTQYF	TGCGCCAGCAGCCAGGGTGGATTAAGCGGGGGGGCCTCAGATACGCAGTATTTT
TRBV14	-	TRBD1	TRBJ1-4	CASSQGNEGGFGEKLFF	TGTGCCAGCAGCCAAGGAAACGAAGGGGGCTTTGGTGAAAAACTGTTTTTT
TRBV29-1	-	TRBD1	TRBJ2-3	CSASPAGGAADTQYF	TGCAGCGCCTCTCCGGCAGGGGGCGCGGCAGATACGCAGTATTTT
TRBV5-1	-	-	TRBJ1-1	CASSLRQGNTEAFF	TGCGCCAGCAGCTTGAGGCAGGGAAACACTGAAGCTTTCTTT
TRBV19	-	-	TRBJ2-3	CASSIDGTDTQYF	TGTGCCAGTAGTATAGACGGCACAGATACGCAGTATTTT
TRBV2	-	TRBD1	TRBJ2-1	CASSGPGTGTYNEQFF	TGTGCCAGCAGTGGCCCCGGGACAGGGACCTACAATGAGCAGTTCTTC
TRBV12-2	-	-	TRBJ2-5	CADMGQGHQETQYF	TGTGCCGATATGGGGCAGGGTCATCAAGAGACCCAGTACTTC
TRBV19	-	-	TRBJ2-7	CARSLPPYEQYF	TGTGCCAGATCACTGCCCCCCTACGAGCAGTACTTC
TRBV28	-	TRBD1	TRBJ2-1	CASSPQGQAIYEQFF	TGTGCCAGCAGTCCCCAAGGACAGGCTATCTATGAGCAGTTCTTC
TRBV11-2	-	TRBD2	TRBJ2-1	CASSLPYSGGVVF	TGTGCCAGCAGCCTCCCTTATAGCGGGGGGGTGGTCTTC
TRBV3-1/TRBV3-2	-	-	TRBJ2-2	CASSKQGLDGELFF	TGTGCCAGCAGCAAACAGGGTTTGGACGGGGAGCTGTTTTTT
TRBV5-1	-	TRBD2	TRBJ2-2	CASSLMAGGTGELFF	TGCGCCAGCAGCTTGATGGCGGGGGGGACCGGGGAGCTGTTTTTT
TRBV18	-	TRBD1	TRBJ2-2	CASSPTGGTNTGELFF	TGTGCCAGCTCACCTACAGGGGGCACGAACACCGGGGAGCTGTTTTTT
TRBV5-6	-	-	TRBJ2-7	CASTERGGPSREQYF	TGTGCCAGCACCGAGAGGGGGGGACCCTCCCGCGAGCAGTACTTC